Presented here are 21 T cell receptor beta chains from one specimen sequenced in a study of blood T cell repertoires in COVID-19. Only in-frame clones appear in the TCRdb table, and some are missing; sequencing was by immunoSEQ multiplex PCR. This table has roughly 250,000 clones, just over 90% appearing once. Specimen: PBMCs or T cells enriched from blood (not recorded which). The receptors stem from a woman aged 40-49 years with acute COVID-19.

V is TRBV3-1 (or the pseudogene TRBV3-2) and J is TRBJ1-6; D is uncertain. Germline V gene lookup returns CDR1 LGHDT and CDR2 YNNKEL (reference sequence). V lost 1 base to trimming and J lost 12 bases, with 10 bases between them. CDR3 size: 13 residues. CDR3 sequence (DNA): TGTGCCAGCAGCCAAGCTTTAGTTGGACCCCTCCACTTT. It yields the protein CASSQALVGPLHF.

The sample holds a few counts of this clone. The rearrangement joins TRBV7-9 to TRBJ2-4, with 8 bases identical to TRBD2. This CDR3 spans 17 amino acids. The trim removed 3 bases at V and 0 bases at J, leaving 7 bases unmatched. Germline CDR1 reads SEHNR; CDR2 reads FQNEAQ (reference sequence). CDR3: CASSFTSGLIAKNIQYF. The CDR3 DNA is TGTGCCAGCAGCTTTACTAGCGGCCTAATAGCCAAAAACATTCAGTACTTC.

This rearrangement joins TRBV10-3 to TRBJ2-7; possibly TRBD2 for D (5 bases). This CDR3 has 15 residues. CDR1 ENHRY and CDR2 SYGVKD come from the germline V gene. Trimming pared 3 bases from V and 4 bases from J, leaving 16 bases between. In DNA, the CDR3 is TGTGCCATCAGTGAAAGTTTCGAGGGCCGATACGAGCAGTACTTC. Amino acid sequence: CAISESFEGRYEQYF.

The chain links TRBV19 to TRBJ1-2; 8 bases fit TRBD1. The CDR3 runs to 12 residues. Per the germline V gene, CDR1 is LNHDA and CDR2 is SQIVND (reference sequence). The J segment lost 5 bases and the V segment lost 7 bases, leaving 3 bases of the junction unmatched. The CDR3 protein is CASTDRAYGYTF. The CDR3 DNA reads as TGTGCCAGTACGGACAGGGCGTATGGCTACACCTTC.

This clone was detected once. Within the sample, other DNA sequences also encode this same CDR3. The chain employs TRBV18 and TRBJ2-3; no reliable D call. The germline CDR1 and CDR2 sequences are KGHSH and LQKENI. Trimming removed 3 bases from V and 1 base from J, with 5 bases in between. The CDR3 has 13 residues. The CDR3 loop reads CASSPSGTDTQYF. DNA of the CDR3: TGTGCCAGCTCACCCAGCGGCACAGATACGCAGTATTTT.

V usage is TRBV12-3 or TRBV12-4 and J usage is TRBJ2-3; D unclear. There are 11 residues in the CDR3. V lost 3 bases, J lost 5 bases, and 3 bases lay in between. The CDR3 sequence is CASSFRDTQYF. CDR3 bases: TGTGCCAGCAGTTTTAGAGATACGCAGTATTTT.

The chain employs TRBV4-2 and TRBJ2-4, with 8 bases that match TRBD2. The junction had 4 bases not matched to a gene; V was cut back by 1 base and J by 8 bases. The germline V gene encodes CDR1 LGHNA and CDR2 YNFKEQ. CDR3 size: 14 residues. CDR3 amino acids: CASSQAGGEDIQYF. CDR3 nucleotide sequence: TGTGCCAGCAGCCAAGCGGGAGGGGAGGACATTCAGTACTTC.

The gene calls are TRBV7-2 and TRBJ1-1, with 8 bases fitting TRBD1. Germline assignment: CDR1 SGHTA and CDR2 FQGNSA. With V trimmed by 2 bases and J by 4 bases, 3 bases remained unmatched. The CDR3 spans 14 residues. CDR3 nucleotide sequence: TGTGCCAGCAGCTTACAGGGGGCGAGCACTGAAGCTTTCTTT. It specifies CASSLQGASTEAFF. Drawing the rest from reference TRBV7-2 and TRBJ1-1, the complete variable domain is GAGVSQSPSNKVTEKGKDVELRCDPISGHTALYWYRQSLGQGLEFLIYFQGNSAPDKSGLPSDRFSAERTGGSVSTLTIQRTQQEDSAVYLCASSLQGASTEAFFGQGTRLTVV.

The chain employs TRBV7-2 and TRBJ2-1, with 7 bases fitting TRBD1. V lost 1 base to trimming and J lost 7 bases; unmatched junction nucleotides: 7. Germline CDR1 and CDR2: SGHTA and FQGNSA. CDR3 length: 15 amino acids. Here the CDR3 reads CASSLEGGTGNEQFF. The DNA of the CDR3 is TGTGCCAGCAGCTTAGAAGGGGGCACGGGTAATGAGCAGTTCTTC.

The chain links TRBV5-4 to TRBJ2-1; the match to TRBD2 covers 8 bases. The J segment lost 5 bases and the V segment lost 4 bases, leaving 8 bases of the junction unmatched. The germline gives CDR1 SGHNT, CDR2 YYREEE (reference sequence). The CDR3 length is 15 residues. DNA for the CDR3: TGTGCCAGCAGCAAATCCGGGAGGGCCGACAATGAGCAGTTCTTC. Translated: CASSKSGRADNEQFF.

The J gene is TRBJ2-3, the V gene TRBV14, with TRBD2 identical over 13 bases. The trim removed 0 bases at V and 0 bases at J, leaving 3 bases unmatched. The CDR3 has 18 residues. The germline CDR1 and CDR2 sequences are SGHDN and FVKESK. The CDR3 nucleotides are TGTGCCAGCAGCCAAGATCGGGGACTAGCGGGGAGCACAGATACGCAGTATTTT. Translation gives CASSQDRGLAGSTDTQYF.

The rearrangement uses TRBV2 and TRBJ2-1, with TRBD1 matching over 9 bases. Germline V gene lookup returns CDR1 SNHLY and CDR2 FYNNEI. V shed 10 bases and J 5 bases; nucleotides not matched to a gene: 6. The CDR3 is 13 amino acids. The CDR3 loop reads CATPGQGDNEQFF. The CDR3 DNA follows: TGTGCCACCCCGGGACAGGGAGACAATGAGCAGTTCTTC.

V and J are TRBV7-8 and TRBJ1-3; the D is unclear. Germline assignment: CDR1 SGHVS and CDR2 FQNEAQ. CDR3 size: 13 residues. V lost 5 bases, J lost 9 bases, and 14 bases lay in between. CDR3 protein: CASSQRVVGTIYF. In nucleotides, the CDR3 is TGTGCCAGCAGCCAGAGGGTAGTCGGCACCATATATTTT.

This clone has only a few counts. This chain connects TRBV21-1 to TRBJ2-7; the D call in the table, TRBD2, was not verified against the DNA. TRBV21-1 is a pseudogene locus. The CDR3 sequence is 15 residues long. The CDR3 is CASSKADGRDYEQYF. CDR3 DNA: TGTGCCAGCAGCAAAGCCGACGGGAGGGACTACGAGCAGTACTTC.

The rearrangement links TRBV11-2 to TRBJ1-2; D perhaps matches TRBD1 (5 bases). CDR3 length equals 14 residues. V was trimmed by 5 bases and J by 7 bases, leaving 17 bases between them. The germline CDR1 and CDR2 sequences are SGHAT and FQNNGV. CDR3 residues: CASSLSQGIGGYTF. The CDR3 DNA sequence: TGTGCCAGCAGCCTGTCCCAGGGCATCGGTGGCTACACCTTC. Supplemented by reference TRBV11-2 and TRBJ1-2, the full variable domain reads EAGVAQSPRYKIIEKRQSVAFWCNPISGHATLYWYQQILGQGPKLLIQFQNNGVVDDSQLPKDRFSAERLKGVDSTLKIQPAKLEDSAVYLCASSLSQGIGGYTFGSGTRLTVV.

V gene TRBV5-1 combines with J gene TRBJ1-1; TRBD1 matches 9 bases. The CDR3 totals 16 residues. Per the germline V gene, CDR1 is SGHRS and CDR2 is YFSETQ. The trim removed 4 bases at V and 6 bases at J, leaving 13 bases unmatched. This CDR3 is CASSQGQGGRRAEAFF. The CDR3 nucleotides read TGCGCCAGCAGCCAGGGACAGGGAGGTCGAAGGGCTGAAGCTTTCTTT.

The rearrangement links TRBV5-6 to TRBJ1-6, with D tentatively TRBD1 (5 bases). V shed 4 bases and J shed 9 bases, with 14 bases lying between them. CDR1 SGHDT and CDR2 YYEEEE come from the germline V gene. This CDR3 contains 14 residues. CDR3 residues: CASSLRGVGSPLHF. The CDR3 region has the DNA TGTGCCAGCAGCCTGCGGGGGGTCGGTTCACCCCTCCACTTT.

This clone was counted between two and nine times. The chain links TRBV5-1 to TRBJ2-5, with 9 bases aligning to TRBD2. The CDR3 is made up of 15 amino acids. Germline assignment: CDR1 SGHRS and CDR2 YFSETQ. The ends lost 9 bases at V and 5 bases at J; junction bases unmatched: 14. Written as DNA, the CDR3 is TGCGCCACTTCCGTTAGCGGGGGAAATCTGGAGACCCAGTACTTC. This gives the protein CATSVSGGNLETQYF.

The chain links TRBV6-5 to TRBJ1-6; D unclear. Germline-derived CDR1 and CDR2 are MNHEY and SVGAGI. This CDR3 has 14 residues. The V and J ends lost 2 bases and 3 bases respectively, with 5 bases between them. This chain's CDR3 is CASSYRHYNSPLHF. In DNA form, the CDR3 reads TGTGCCAGCAGTTACCGACACTATAATTCACCCCTCCACTTT.

This chain links TRBV4-2 with TRBJ2-5; 8 bases line up with TRBD1. The V and J ends lost 0 bases and 2 bases, in that order; junction bases with no gene match: 5. The germline gives CDR1 LGHNA, CDR2 YNFKEQ. The CDR3 has 16 residues. The CDR3 loop reads CASSQDPWTGQETQYF. CDR3 sequence (DNA): TGTGCCAGCAGCCAAGATCCGTGGACAGGGCAAGAGACCCAGTACTTC.

The chain combines TRBV19 with TRBJ2-5, with TRBD2 identical over 8 bases. CDR1 and CDR2 from the germline V gene are LNHDA and SQIVND (reference sequence). Losses at the gene ends were 4 bases for V and 4 bases for J; bases not matched to a gene: 8. CDR3 length: 15 residues. The CDR3 sequence is CASSKRAGEGETQYF. Here the CDR3 DNA reads TGTGCCAGTAGTAAACGAGCGGGAGAGGGAGAGACCCAGTACTTC.